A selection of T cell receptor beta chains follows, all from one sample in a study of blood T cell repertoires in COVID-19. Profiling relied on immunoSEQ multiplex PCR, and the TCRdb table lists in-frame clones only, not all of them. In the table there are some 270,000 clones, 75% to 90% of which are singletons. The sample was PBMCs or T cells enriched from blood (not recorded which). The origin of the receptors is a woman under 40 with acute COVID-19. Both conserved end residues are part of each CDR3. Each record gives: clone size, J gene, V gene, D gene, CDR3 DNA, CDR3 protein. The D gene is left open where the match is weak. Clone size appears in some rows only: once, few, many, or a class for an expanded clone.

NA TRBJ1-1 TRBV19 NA TGTGCCAGTAGTGCGGGGTTTGGGACTGAAGCTTTCTTT CASSAGFGTEAFF
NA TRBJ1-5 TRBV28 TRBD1 TGTGCCAGCAAGAAGACAGGGACCAGCAATCAGCCCCAGCATTTT CASKKTGTSNQPQHF
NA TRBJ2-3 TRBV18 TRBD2 TGTGCCAGCTCACCACTCCTTAGCGGGAGGGCCCTAGGCACAGATACGCAGTATTTT CASSPLLSGRALGTDTQYF
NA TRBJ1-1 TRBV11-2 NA TGTGCCAGCAGCTCGGGACATCCGGCTTTCTTT CASSSGHPAFF
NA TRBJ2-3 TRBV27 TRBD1 TGTGCCAGCAGCCCTGGGACAGGGGAGCCCCCAGATACGCAGTATTTT CASSPGTGEPPDTQYF
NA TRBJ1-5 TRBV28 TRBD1 TGTGCCAGCAGTGACCCAGGGGGCGCATATCAGCCCCAGCATTTT CASSDPGGAYQPQHF
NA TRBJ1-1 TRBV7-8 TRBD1 TGTGCCAGCAGCCTATCCGGGGACAGTTTGAACACTGAAGCTTTCTTT CASSLSGDSLNTEAFF
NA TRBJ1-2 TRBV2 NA TGTGCCAGCAGCTATACAGGGCCTGGGGACTATGGCTACACCTTC CASSYTGPGDYGYTF
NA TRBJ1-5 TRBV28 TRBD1 TGTGCCAGCGCCACAGACAGGGAGTATAAGCCCCAGCATTTT CASATDREYKPQHF
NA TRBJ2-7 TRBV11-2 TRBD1 TGTGCCAGCAGCTTGGGCAATGACAGGGTGGACGAGCAGTACTTC CASSLGNDRVDEQYF
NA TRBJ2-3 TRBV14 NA TGTGCCAGCAGCCCAGGACTCTTAGATACGCAGTATTTT CASSPGLLDTQYF
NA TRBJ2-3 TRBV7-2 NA TGTGCCAGCAGGTCTCCGGGACTTAGCACAGATACGCAGTATTTT CASRSPGLSTDTQYF
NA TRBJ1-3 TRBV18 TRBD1 TGTGCCAGCTCACCATACACAGGGGGCGGAAACACCATATATTTT CASSPYTGGGNTIYF
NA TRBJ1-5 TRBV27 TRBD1 TGTGCCAGCAGTTCGTCTCAGGGGGATCAGCCCCAGCATTTT CASSSSQGDQPQHF
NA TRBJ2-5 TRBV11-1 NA TGTGCCAGCAGCTTTGGAGACGGGGAGACCCAGTACTTC CASSFGDGETQYF
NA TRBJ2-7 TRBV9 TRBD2 TGTGCCAGCAGCGTTGGACTAGCGGGAGGAAAGTACGAGCAGTACTTC CASSVGLAGGKYEQYF
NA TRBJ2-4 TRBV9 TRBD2 TGTGCCAGCAGCCCTGAGCGGGAGTGGGGAAACATTCAGTACTTC CASSPEREWGNIQYF
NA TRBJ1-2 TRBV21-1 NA TGTGCCAGCAGCAAAGAGCAGGATACTGGAATGGTCTACACCTTC CASSKEQDTGMVYTF
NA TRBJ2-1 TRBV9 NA TGTGCCAGCAGCACGGGACATTTCGACAATGAGCAGTTCTTC CASSTGHFDNEQFF
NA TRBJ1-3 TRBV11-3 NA TGTGCCAGCAGCCTCTCGTCCACATCTGGAAACACCATATATTTT CASSLSSTSGNTIYF
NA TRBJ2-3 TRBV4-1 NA TGCGCCAGCAGCCAAGATTTTGACGAGGTAGATACGCAGTATTTT CASSQDFDEVDTQYF
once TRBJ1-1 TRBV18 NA TGTGCCAGCCCGTCAGGGACTGAAGCTTTCTTT CASPSGTEAFF
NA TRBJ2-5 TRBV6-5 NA TGTGCCACCAAGTTTCGGGGGAGTTGGAGGGAGACCCAGTACTTC CATKFRGSWRETQYF
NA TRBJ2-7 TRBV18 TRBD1 TGTGCCAGCTCACCCGGGACAGGGTCGGACGAGCAGTACTTC CASSPGTGSDEQYF
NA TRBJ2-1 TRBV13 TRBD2 TGTGCCAGCAGCTTAGAGGGGCGGGGGGCAGACTACAATGAGCAGTTCTTC CASSLEGRGADYNEQFF
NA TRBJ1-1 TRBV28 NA TGTGCCAGCAGTCCAATGCCGGGAGTACCGAACACTGAAGCTTTCTTT CASSPMPGVPNTEAFF
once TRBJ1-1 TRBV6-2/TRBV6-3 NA TGTGCCAGCAGTACCCATCAGAGGCCGAACACTGAAGCTTTCTTT CASSTHQRPNTEAFF
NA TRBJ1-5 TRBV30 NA TGTGCCTGGAGTGTAAGGGGATTTACTGGCCAGCCCCAGCATTTT CAWSVRGFTGQPQHF
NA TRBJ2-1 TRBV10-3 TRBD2 TGTGCCATCAGCGGAGCGGGATCCTACAATGAGCAGTTCTTC CAISGAGSYNEQFF
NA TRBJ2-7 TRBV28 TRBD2 TGTGCCGGCAGTCCTCCGGGACTAGCGGGTCCTCCCGAGCAGTACTTC CAGSPPGLAGPPEQYF
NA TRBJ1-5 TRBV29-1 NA TGCAGCGTTCTCAGTAGCAATCAGCCCCAGCATTTT CSVLSSNQPQHF
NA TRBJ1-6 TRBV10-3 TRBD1 TGTGCCATCAGAGAAGGACAGGGCAATTCACCCCTCCACTTT CAIREGQGNSPLHF
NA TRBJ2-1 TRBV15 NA TGTGCCACTTCAAGGAAAAGCGACAATGAGCAGTTCTTC CATSRKSDNEQFF
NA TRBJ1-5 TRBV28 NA TGTGCCAGCAGTCAATATAACGGTTTAGATCAGCCCCAGCATTTT CASSQYNGLDQPQHF
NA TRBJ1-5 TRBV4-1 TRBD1 TGCGCCAGCAGCCAGGTACAGGGGCCTCAGCCCCAGCATTTT CASSQVQGPQPQHF
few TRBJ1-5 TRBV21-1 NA TGTGCCAGCAGCAAAACGCACGAGGACACCTACAATCAGCCCCAGCATTTT CASSKTHEDTYNQPQHF
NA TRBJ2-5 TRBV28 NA TGTGCCAGCAGTTTTTCAGGTCAGACCCAGTACTTC CASSFSGQTQYF
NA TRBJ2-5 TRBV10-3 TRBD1 TGTGCCATCAGTGATCAGGACAGGAGAGAGACCCAGTACTTC CAISDQDRRETQYF
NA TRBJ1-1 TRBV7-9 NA TGTGCCAGCAGCTTAGCTCCGGGTGGCACTGAAGCTTTCTTT CASSLAPGGTEAFF
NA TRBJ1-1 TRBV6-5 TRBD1 TGTGCCAGCAGGGGGACAGGCAACACTGAAGCTTTCTTT CASRGTGNTEAFF
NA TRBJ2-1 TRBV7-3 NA TGTGCCAGCAGGGCCGGGAATGAGCAGTTCTTC CASRAGNEQFF
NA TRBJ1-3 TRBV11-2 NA TGTGCCAGCAGCTCGGCGTGGGCAGGGGCTGGAAACACCATATATTTT CASSSAWAGAGNTIYF
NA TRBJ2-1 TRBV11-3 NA TGTGCCAGCAGCTCGTGGCTCGATGAGCAGTTCTTC CASSSWLDEQFF
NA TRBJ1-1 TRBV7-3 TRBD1 TGTGCCAGCAGCTCCGGGACAGGGAACACTGAAGCTTTCTTT CASSSGTGNTEAFF
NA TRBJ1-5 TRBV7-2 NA TGTGCCAGCAGCTTAGCGGCGGGGGTGGATCAGCCCCAGCATTTT CASSLAAGVDQPQHF
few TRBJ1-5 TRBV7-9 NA TGTGCCAGCAGCGCCTTAACAGGGTCGGGTCAGCCCCAGCATTTT CASSALTGSGQPQHF
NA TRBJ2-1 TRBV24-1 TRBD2 TGTGCCACCAGTGCCGTTAGCGGGAGCGGTGAGCAGTTCTTC CATSAVSGSGEQFF
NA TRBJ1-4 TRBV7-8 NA TGTGCCAGCAGCCTCCAACGTGGGGTCGGGGATGAAAAACTGTTTTTT CASSLQRGVGDEKLFF
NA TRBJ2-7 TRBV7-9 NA TGTGCCAGCAGCTTAGTCGGTCTGCCCTTCCGCGAGCAGTACTTC CASSLVGLPFREQYF
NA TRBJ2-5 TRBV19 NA TGTGCCAGTAGTACGGTGGGGGGAAGAGGACCCCAAGAGACCCAGTACTTC CASSTVGGRGPQETQYF
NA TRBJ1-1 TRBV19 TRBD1 TGTGCCAGTAGTCTGAAACAGGGGGGGACTGAAGCTTTCTTT CASSLKQGGTEAFF
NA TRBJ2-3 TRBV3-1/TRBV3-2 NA TGTGCCAGCAGCCAGCCTCTAGAGACAGATACGCAGTATTTT CASSQPLETDTQYF
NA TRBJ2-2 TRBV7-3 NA TGTGCCAGCAGCTTGGGGCAGGGGACCACCGGGGAGCTGTTTTTT CASSLGQGTTGELFF
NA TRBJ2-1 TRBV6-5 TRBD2 TGTGCCAGCTACGCGGGAGGGACATACAATGAGCAGTTCTTC CASYAGGTYNEQFF